This T cell receptor beta chain stems from a study of identical twins. Points from the study as a whole: Surplus twin overlap in beta out-of-frame sequences was less pronounced.

This clonotype has more than one count but fewer than ten. Antigen specificity is unknown. V was clipped by 1 base and J by 7 bases, with 13 bases between them. The germline V gene encodes CDR1 SEHNR and CDR2 FQNEAQ (reference sequence). The CDR3 loop spans 14 amino acids. A single record per CDR3 protein comes from TCRdb applying MiXCR to the 5' RACE reads. The data hold 460,000 or so distinct CDR3 sequences, with more than 13% observed a single time. The sample was also reused in another study, on yellow fever vaccine responses in identical twins. As reported in that work: Twins' vaccine T cell responses reportedly seemed partly convergent and partly personalized.

V usage is TRBV7-9 and J usage is TRBJ1-1; D is possibly TRBD1 (6 bases). Sequenced input: CD4+ T cells sorted from blood. This TCR was sampled from a woman aged 18-29 years in good health. As DNA, the CDR3 is TGTGCCAGCAGCTTAGAGGGATACAGGGTTGAAGCTTTCTTT. Translated, it gives CASSLEGYRVEAFF.